A single sample is the source of the 31 T cell receptor beta chains below, sequenced in a study of blood T cell repertoires in COVID-19. The table came from immunoSEQ multiplex PCR; TCRdb's copy has only in-frame clones and leaves some out. Among some 250,000 clones listed, roughly 91% were seen once. Sample: PBMCs or T cells enriched from blood (not recorded which). These receptors came from a man aged 35-49 years who had recovered from COVID-19.

This clone was seen a single time. V is TRBV6-5 and J is TRBJ1-2; weak D call: TRBD1 (6 bases). V gave up 5 bases and J gave up 0 bases, with 7 bases separating them. CDR1 and CDR2 from the germline V gene are MNHEY and SVGAGI. This CDR3 spans 13 amino acids. The CDR3 nucleotides are TGTGCCAGCAGTCGGACAGCTAACTATGGCTACACCTTC. This sequence encodes CASSRTANYGYTF.

V is TRBV15 and J is TRBJ2-2, with 9 bases identical to TRBD2. The CDR3 contains 14 residues. Germline V lookup: CDR1 LNHNV, CDR2 YYDKDF (reference sequence). The trim removed 3 bases at V and 8 bases at J, leaving 4 bases unmatched. CDR3 nucleotide sequence: TGTGCCACCAGCAGGACTAGCGGCGGAGGGGAGCTGTTTTTT. Translated: CATSRTSGGGELFF.

This chain links TRBV7-3 with TRBJ2-3; 8 bases agree with TRBD2. This CDR3 is built from 14 residues. Trimming cost V 6 bases and J 0 bases; bases outside gene matches: 2. Germline assignment: CDR1 SGHTA and CDR2 FQGTGA. DNA of the CDR3: TGTGCCAGCAGGGCTAGCGGGAGCACAGATACGCAGTATTTT. Protein: CASRASGSTDTQYF.

In this sample, this clone turned up once. The genes are TRBV3-1 (or the pseudogene TRBV3-2) and TRBJ2-1, with 7 bases lining up with TRBD2. Germline trimming cut 1 base from V and 12 bases from J; bases unmatched to any gene: 12. Germline V gene sequence: CDR1 LGHDT, CDR2 YNNKEL (reference sequence). This CDR3 has 15 residues. The CDR3, as DNA: TGTGCCAGCAGCCAAGGGCTGGCGGGGGACTCCAGGCAGTTCTTC. It translates to CASSQGLAGDSRQFF.

The chain joins TRBV4-3 to TRBJ2-5; 10 bases agree with TRBD2. Germline assignment: CDR1 LGHNA and CDR2 YSLEER. The CDR3 contains 18 residues. Trimming cost V 0 bases and J 5 bases; bases outside gene matches: 12. CDR3 sequence (DNA): TGCGCCAGCAGCCAAGATACGGGGCTAGCGGGAGTCGGGGAGACCCAGTACTTC. It specifies CASSQDTGLAGVGETQYF.

The rearrangement joins TRBV5-1 to TRBJ2-3; possibly TRBD2 for D (6 bases). V lost 1 base and J 4 bases, leaving 7 bases between the germline ends. The CDR3 has 13 residues. Germline V gene data show CDR1 as SGHRS and CDR2 as YFSETQ. CDR3 loop: CASSLSGPDTQYF. In DNA, the CDR3 is TGCGCCAGCAGCTTGAGCGGGCCAGATACGCAGTATTTT.

In its sample, this clone was seen a few times. The chain couples TRBV5-4 to TRBJ2-7, with 10 bases matching TRBD1. This CDR3 region has 15 residues. J gave up 2 bases and V 4 bases, and 6 bases lay outside the gene matches. Germline CDR1 is SGHNT and CDR2 is YYREEE (reference sequence). The CDR3 loop reads CASSRDRGQTYEQYF. The CDR3 DNA reads TGTGCCAGCAGCCGGGACAGGGGTCAAACCTACGAGCAGTACTTC.

The rearrangement uses TRBV5-1 and TRBJ2-7, with 8 positions matching TRBD2. The CDR3 sequence is 15 residues long. Germline CDR1 and CDR2: SGHRS and YFSETQ. The V gene end was trimmed by 3 bases and the J gene end by 3 bases; junction bases not matched to a gene: 8. The CDR3 is CASSSPGLAGYEQYF. The CDR3 nucleotides are TGCGCCAGCAGCTCACCTGGACTAGCCGGCTACGAGCAGTACTTC.

The chain is built from TRBV2 and TRBJ1-1, with no clear D. V was pared by 4 bases and J by 0 bases, with 9 bases between. The CDR3 has 14 amino acids. Germline CDR1 SNHLY, CDR2 FYNNEI. The CDR3 reads CASSVGGLNTEAFF. DNA of the CDR3: TGTGCCAGCAGTGTTGGAGGGCTGAACACTGAAGCTTTCTTT.

The V and J genes are TRBV5-4 and TRBJ2-7, with 8 bases that match TRBD2. CDR1 is SGHNT and CDR2 is YYREEE in the germline V gene (reference sequence). The V gene end was trimmed by 4 bases and the J gene end by 6 bases; junction bases not matched to a gene: 3. The CDR3 contains 12 residues. CDR3 DNA: TGTGCCAGCAGCCCGGGGGGGGCCGAGCAGTACTTC. It encodes CASSPGGAEQYF.

This clone was found a few times. This rearrangement joins TRBV27 to TRBJ1-5; 9 nucleotides match TRBD1. V was clipped by 5 bases and J by 3 bases; unmatched bases: 11. This CDR3 is 17 amino acids long. Looked up from germline, CDR1 is MNHEY and CDR2 is SMNVEV (reference sequence). CDR3 protein: CASSPGSGQGNNQPQHF. The CDR3, as DNA: TGTGCCAGCAGTCCCGGATCAGGACAGGGGAACAATCAGCCCCAGCATTTT.

The genes are TRBV24-1 and TRBJ1-2; 8 bases are shared with TRBD1. Germline V gene data show CDR1 as KGHDR and CDR2 as SFDVKD. J was trimmed by 3 bases and V by 3 bases; bases with no gene match: 11. The CDR3 is made up of 17 amino acids. This chain's CDR3 is CATSDAGRGPKDYGYTF. CDR3 DNA sequence: TGTGCCACCAGTGATGCCGGCAGGGGGCCTAAGGACTATGGCTACACCTTC.

The chain links TRBV10-3 to TRBJ1-1; D is possibly TRBD1 (6 bases). CDR1 and CDR2 from the germline V gene are ENHRY and SYGVKD. The CDR3 loop spans 12 amino acids. Trimming left V 5 bases short and J 5 bases short, with 9 bases between. The CDR3 region is CAISSGETEAFF. CDR3 DNA: TGTGCCATCAGTTCAGGGGAAACTGAAGCTTTCTTT.

The chain carries TRBV18 and TRBJ1-1; D may be TRBD1 (5 bases). Germline V gene data show CDR1 as KGHSH and CDR2 as LQKENI. This CDR3 has 15 residues. The V end lost 1 base, the J end lost 1 base, and 10 bases lay between the germline ends. CDR3 sequence: CASSPQTVGNTEAFF. CDR3 nucleotides: TGTGCCAGCTCACCACAGACAGTCGGGAACACTGAAGCTTTCTTT.

V and J are TRBV6-5 and TRBJ2-5; D perhaps matches TRBD1 (6 bases). V was trimmed by 0 bases and J by 1 base, leaving 12 bases between them. The CDR3 runs 16 residues. Germline lookup yields CDR1 MNHEY and CDR2 SVGAGI. As DNA, the CDR3 is TGTGCCAGCAGTTACTCGACCACAGGGACCCAAGAGACCCAGTACTTC. Its protein product is CASSYSTTGTQETQYF.

The table lists this clone with a count of one. The CDR3 DNA is TGCGCCAGCGGACGGACAGTGATCGACGAAAAACTGTTTTTT. It is translated as CASGRTVIDEKLFF. This chain uses TRBV4-1 with TRBJ1-4; D may be TRBD1 (6 bases). Between the trimmed V and J ends, which lost 8 bases and 8 bases, there was a span of 18 bases. This CDR3 spans 14 amino acids. The germline V gene has CDR1 MGHRA and CDR2 YSYEKL.

The J gene is TRBJ2-1, the V gene TRBV4-3; D possibly corresponds to TRBD2 (6 bases). Trimming cost V 3 bases and J 3 bases, with 12 bases left between them. This CDR3 is built from 15 residues. CDR1 and CDR2 (germline): LGHNA, YSLEER. Written as DNA, the CDR3 is TGCGCCAGCAGCCACCGCGGGATTATCTACAATGAGCAGTTCTTC. Protein product: CASSHRGIIYNEQFF.

This clone was picked up one time. This rearrangement joins TRBV3-1 (or the pseudogene TRBV3-2) to TRBJ1-5; 7 nucleotides align to TRBD1. The V segment lost 4 bases and the J segment 4 bases; nucleotides outside the gene matches: 4. This CDR3 is built from 14 residues. The germline V gene encodes CDR1 LGHDT and CDR2 YNNKEL (reference sequence). The CDR3 nucleotides are TGTGCCAGCAGCCCCGGGACAGTTAATCAGCCCCAGCATTTT. Its protein product is CASSPGTVNQPQHF.

The V gene is TRBV27, the J gene TRBJ1-3; D may be TRBD1 (5 bases). V was clipped by 1 base and J by 7 bases, with 11 bases between them. This CDR3 region has 14 residues. Germline V gene sequence: CDR1 MNHEY, CDR2 SMNVEV (reference sequence). The CDR3 protein is CASSLLGRGNTIYF. The CDR3 DNA is TGTGCCAGCAGTTTATTGGGGCGCGGTAACACCATATATTTT.

J is TRBJ1-4 and V is TRBV7-2, with 10 bases that match TRBD1. V lost 2 bases, J lost 8 bases, and 14 bases stayed unmatched. The CDR3 loop spans 18 amino acids. Germline V gene data show CDR1 as SGHTA and CDR2 as FQGNSA. The CDR3 reads CASSLKATPGQGREKLFF. The CDR3 nucleotides read TGTGCCAGCAGCTTAAAGGCCACCCCGGGACAGGGGAGGGAAAAACTGTTTTTT.

Note on this clone: Other DNA sequences in the sample encode the same CDR3. The chain links TRBV13 to TRBJ1-5; 10 nucleotides agree with TRBD1. The CDR3 covers 14 residues. Losses at the gene ends were 3 bases for V and 4 bases for J; bases not matched to a gene: 0. Germline loops: CDR1 PRHDT, CDR2 FYEKMQ (reference sequence). The CDR3 protein is CASSLGQGNQPQHF. The DNA of the CDR3 is TGTGCCAGCAGCTTGGGACAGGGGAATCAGCCCCAGCATTTT.

CDR3 amino acids: CASSRTTGTNQPQHF. The CDR3, as DNA: TGTGCCAGCAGCCGAACGACAGGGACTAATCAGCCCCAGCATTTT. J is TRBJ1-5 and V is TRBV7-6, with TRBD1 matching over 7 bases. V shed 5 bases, J shed 4 bases, and the junction held 8 bases outside the gene matches. The length of the CDR3 is 15 residues. Per the germline V gene, CDR1 is SGHVS and CDR2 is FNYEAQ. Full variable domain (missing parts from reference TRBV7-6 and TRBJ1-5): GAGVSQSPRYKVTKRGQDVALRCDPISGHVSLYWYRQALGQGPEFLTYFNYEAQQDKSGLPNDRFSAERPEGSISTLTIQRTEQRDSAMYRCASSRTTGTNQPQHFGDGTRLSIL.

This chain uses TRBV5-1 with TRBJ1-3, with TRBD1 as a possible D gene (6 bases). Trimming removed 0 bases at V and 0 bases at J, with 10 bases between. Germline V gene sequence: CDR1 SGHRS, CDR2 YFSETQ. CDR3 size: 16 residues. CDR3 loop: CASSLDRGHSGNTIYF. In nucleotides, the CDR3 is TGCGCCAGCAGCTTGGATAGGGGACACTCTGGAAACACCATATATTTT.

The chain joins TRBV3-1 (or the pseudogene TRBV3-2) to TRBJ1-2; TRBD1 matches at 7 bases. The CDR3 spans 15 residues. V was clipped by 4 bases and J by 4 bases; unmatched bases: 9. Germline lookup yields CDR1 LGHDT and CDR2 YNNKEL (reference sequence). The CDR3 DNA sequence: TGTGCCAGCAGCCCCAGACAGGGAAACCTCTATGGCTACACCTTC. Translating gives CASSPRQGNLYGYTF.

The chain links TRBV5-6 to TRBJ2-3, with 7 bases matching TRBD1. V trimming: 5 bases; J trimming: 0 bases; junction bases outside the gene matches: 9. The CDR3 consists of 16 residues. Germline V gene sequence: CDR1 SGHDT, CDR2 YYEEEE. In nucleotides, the CDR3 is TGTGCCAGCAGGCCGGGGACAGATCCTAGCACAGATACGCAGTATTTT. It translates to CASRPGTDPSTDTQYF.

V gene TRBV24-1 combines with J gene TRBJ2-1; a possible D gene is TRBD1 (6 bases). The germline V gene has CDR1 KGHDR and CDR2 SFDVKD. The CDR3 runs to 15 residues. With 1 base removed from V and 8 bases from J, the gap between germline ends came to 14 bases. CDR3 in amino acids: CATSDFGAGEDEQFF. The CDR3 coding sequence is TGTGCCACCAGTGATTTTGGGGCAGGGGAAGATGAGCAGTTCTTC.

J is TRBJ2-1 and V is TRBV28, with 7 bases that match TRBD2. The CDR3 loop spans 15 amino acids. The V segment lost 6 bases and the J segment 1 base; nucleotides outside the gene matches: 6. Per the germline V gene, CDR1 is MDHEN and CDR2 is SYDVKM. The DNA of the CDR3 is TGTGCCAGCAGGCCGAGCGGGGTATCCTACAATGAGCAGTTCTTC. This sequence encodes CASRPSGVSYNEQFF.

This chain joins TRBV27 and TRBJ2-5; 11 positions match TRBD2. V was pared by 5 bases and J by 2 bases, with 7 bases of the junction left unmatched. Germline values: CDR1 MNHEY, CDR2 SMNVEV (reference sequence). The CDR3 is 16 amino acids. The CDR3 DNA is TGTGCCAGCAGTCACGGGACTAGCGGTTTGCAAGAGACCCAGTACTTC. Translated, it gives CASSHGTSGLQETQYF.

The chain employs TRBV10-1 and TRBJ1-1; the match to TRBD1 covers 10 bases. Germline CDR1 reads WNHNN; CDR2 reads SYGVQD (reference sequence). This CDR3 has 18 residues. V lost 4 bases to trimming and J lost 2 bases; unmatched junction nucleotides: 13. CDR3 in amino acids: CASSGDRGFFSRNTEAFF. The CDR3 nucleotides are TGCGCCAGCAGTGGGGACAGGGGATTTTTCAGCCGCAACACTGAAGCTTTCTTT.

The rearrangement joins TRBV7-6 to TRBJ2-2, with 7 bases lining up with TRBD1. The CDR3 is 16 residues long. Germline lookup yields CDR1 SGHVS and CDR2 FNYEAQ. The V and J ends lost 2 bases and 4 bases, in that order; junction bases with no gene match: 7. CDR3 sequence (DNA): TGTGCCAGCAGCTTACTCCCAGGACAGGTCACCGGGGAGCTGTTTTTT. Translation: CASSLLPGQVTGELFF.

The V call is TRBV7-9, the J call TRBJ2-2; 9 bases map to TRBD1. Trimming removed 5 bases from V and 6 bases from J; junction bases left unmatched: 10. From germline, CDR1 is SEHNR and CDR2 FQNEAQ (reference sequence). The CDR3 loop spans 16 amino acids. The DNA for the CDR3 is TGTGCCAGCAGCGTCTCGGGGACAGGGAGGCCCGGGGAGCTGTTTTTT. Protein product: CASSVSGTGRPGELFF.